This note documents a single TCR beta chain sequence. TCRdb's table, derived via immunoSEQ multiplex PCR, lists solely in-frame clones and lacks some. The table includes around 330,000 clones, less than 85% detected once. The data belong to a study of blood T cell repertoires in COVID-19. In assigning cohorts, the study relied on participant-reported clinical history. Germline CDR1 MDHEN, CDR2 SYDVKM. Germline trimming cut 5 bases from V and 4 bases from J; bases unmatched to any gene: 4. The CDR3 is made up of 14 amino acids. The TCR was taken from a woman aged 30 to 39 who had been exposed to COVID-19. The sequencing input was PBMCs or T cells enriched from blood (not recorded which). The chain links TRBV28 to TRBJ1-5; 8 positions agree with TRBD1. In nucleotides, the CDR3 is TGTGCCAGCAGTAACGGACAGGGTAATCAGCCCCAGCATTTT. Protein: CASSNGQGNQPQHF.